These T cell receptor beta chains were read from a single sample in a study of blood T cell repertoires in COVID-19. Using immunoSEQ multiplex PCR, the repertoire was profiled, and TCRdb retains in-frame clones only, with some absent. The sample holds about 78,000 clones, about 89% seen once. Sample: peripheral blood. The receptors stem from a man aged 45 to 65 with active or convalescent COVID-19. Each CDR3 is given with its conserved first and last residue. The order of the fields is CDR3 length, J gene, D gene, V gene, clone size, CDR3 protein, CDR3 DNA. The D gene is left open where the match is weak. For some rows the clone size is stated as once, few or many, or as a class when expanded; others skip it.

CDR3 length: 14
J gene: TRBJ1-2
D gene: TRBD1
V gene: TRBV5-6
clone size: .
CDR3 protein: CASSLSQGAGGYTF
CDR3 DNA: TGTGCCAGCAGCTTGTCCCAGGGGGCGGGTGGCTACACCTTC

CDR3 length: 17
J gene: TRBJ1-1
D gene: TRBD1
V gene: TRBV7-8
clone size: .
CDR3 protein: CASSPHTGVGGNTEAFF
CDR3 DNA: TGTGCCAGCAGCCCACACACAGGGGTTGGGGGAAACACTGAAGCTTTCTTT

CDR3 length: 15
J gene: TRBJ1-5
D gene: TRBD1
V gene: TRBV3-1/TRBV3-2
clone size: .
CDR3 protein: CASSPTGGGNQPQHF
CDR3 DNA: TGTGCCAGCAGTCCTACAGGGGGCGGCAATCAGCCCCAGCATTTT

CDR3 length: 15
J gene: TRBJ2-5
D gene: .
V gene: TRBV30
clone size: .
CDR3 protein: CAWSVRGRVQETQYF
CDR3 DNA: TGTGCCTGGAGTGTACGTGGCAGGGTCCAAGAGACCCAGTACTTC

CDR3 length: 14
J gene: TRBJ1-5
D gene: .
V gene: TRBV11-2
clone size: .
CDR3 protein: CASSLVAVDQPQHF
CDR3 DNA: TGTGCCAGCAGCTTAGTGGCGGTTGACCAGCCCCAGCATTTT

CDR3 length: 16
J gene: TRBJ1-4
D gene: .
V gene: TRBV11-2
clone size: once
CDR3 protein: CASSLKSGGTNEKLFF
CDR3 DNA: TGTGCCAGCAGCTTAAAGTCTGGGGGCACTAATGAAAAACTGTTTTTT

CDR3 length: 14
J gene: TRBJ2-7
D gene: TRBD2
V gene: TRBV2
clone size: .
CDR3 protein: CASRASGGTGEQYF
CDR3 DNA: TGTGCCAGCAGAGCTAGCGGGGGGACGGGCGAGCAGTACTTC

CDR3 length: 15
J gene: TRBJ1-5
D gene: TRBD1
V gene: TRBV19
clone size: .
CDR3 protein: CASSPSGQGGQPQHF
CDR3 DNA: TGTGCCAGTAGTCCCTCGGGACAGGGGGGCCAGCCCCAGCATTTT

CDR3 length: 13
J gene: TRBJ2-7
D gene: TRBD1
V gene: TRBV5-1
clone size: once
CDR3 protein: CASSSDRGNEQYF
CDR3 DNA: TGCGCCAGCAGCAGTGACAGGGGCAACGAGCAGTACTTC

CDR3 length: 14
J gene: TRBJ2-1
D gene: TRBD2
V gene: TRBV24-1
clone size: once
CDR3 protein: CATSGLAGFNEQFF
CDR3 DNA: TGTGCCACCAGTGGACTAGCGGGTTTCAATGAGCAGTTCTTC

CDR3 length: 15
J gene: TRBJ1-3
D gene: .
V gene: TRBV3-1/TRBV3-2
clone size: .
CDR3 protein: CASSQGAGSGNTIYF
CDR3 DNA: TGTGCCAGCAGCCAAGGGGCGGGCTCTGGAAACACCATATATTTT

CDR3 length: 15
J gene: TRBJ1-2
D gene: TRBD1
V gene: TRBV11-1
clone size: few
CDR3 protein: CASSLTGAGDYGYTF
CDR3 DNA: TGTGCCAGCAGCCTCACAGGGGCTGGTGACTATGGCTACACCTTC

CDR3 length: 15
J gene: TRBJ1-2
D gene: TRBD1
V gene: TRBV5-1
clone size: .
CDR3 protein: CASSRGTGVDYGYTF
CDR3 DNA: TGCGCCAGCAGCAGAGGGACAGGGGTGGACTATGGCTACACCTTC

CDR3 length: 17
J gene: TRBJ1-5
D gene: TRBD1
V gene: TRBV19
clone size: .
CDR3 protein: CASRKGLSGGLNQPQHF
CDR3 DNA: TGTGCCAGTAGAAAGGGTCTCTCAGGGGGGCTCAATCAGCCCCAGCATTTT

CDR3 length: 14
J gene: TRBJ1-1
D gene: .
V gene: TRBV6-2/TRBV6-3
clone size: .
CDR3 protein: CASSDQSTGSGAFF
CDR3 DNA: TGTGCCAGCAGTGACCAATCAACGGGGTCCGGAGCTTTCTTT

CDR3 length: 13
J gene: TRBJ2-5
D gene: .
V gene: TRBV30
clone size: .
CDR3 protein: CAWSVKGSETQYF
CDR3 DNA: TGTGCCTGGAGTGTAAAGGGGTCGGAGACCCAGTACTTC

CDR3 length: 14
J gene: TRBJ2-3
D gene: TRBD1
V gene: TRBV5-4
clone size: .
CDR3 protein: CASTARQGADTQYF
CDR3 DNA: TGTGCCAGCACCGCCCGACAGGGGGCAGATACGCAGTATTTT

CDR3 length: 15
J gene: TRBJ2-3
D gene: TRBD1
V gene: TRBV10-1
clone size: .
CDR3 protein: CASSFRQGVADTQYF
CDR3 DNA: TGCGCCAGCAGTTTCCGACAGGGTGTGGCAGATACGCAGTATTTT

CDR3 length: 15
J gene: TRBJ2-5
D gene: TRBD1
V gene: TRBV11-2
clone size: .
CDR3 protein: CASSLGDRGLETQYF
CDR3 DNA: TGTGCCAGCAGCTTAGGGGACAGGGGGTTGGAGACCCAGTACTTC

CDR3 length: 15
J gene: TRBJ1-1
D gene: .
V gene: TRBV9
clone size: .
CDR3 protein: CASSVVVGEGTEAFF
CDR3 DNA: TGTGCCAGCAGCGTAGTAGTGGGGGAGGGGACTGAAGCTTTCTTT

CDR3 length: 13
J gene: TRBJ1-4
D gene: .
V gene: TRBV11-2
clone size: once
CDR3 protein: CASSLDQRGKLFF
CDR3 DNA: TGTGCCAGCAGCTTAGATCAAAGGGGAAAACTGTTTTTT

CDR3 length: 15
J gene: TRBJ1-4
D gene: TRBD1
V gene: TRBV5-1
clone size: .
CDR3 protein: CASSSGGGSHEKLFF
CDR3 DNA: TGCGCCAGCAGCTCGGGAGGGGGCAGTCATGAAAAACTGTTTTTT

CDR3 length: 14
J gene: TRBJ2-5
D gene: .
V gene: TRBV6-5
clone size: .
CDR3 protein: CASSYGDTQETQYF
CDR3 DNA: TGTGCCAGCAGTTACGGGGACACACAAGAGACCCAGTACTTC

CDR3 length: 15
J gene: TRBJ2-1
D gene: TRBD2
V gene: TRBV6-1
clone size: .
CDR3 protein: CASSESGAGGLEQFF
CDR3 DNA: TGTGCCAGCAGTGAATCTGGAGCGGGGGGGCTTGAGCAGTTCTTC

CDR3 length: 15
J gene: TRBJ1-1
D gene: .
V gene: TRBV5-4
clone size: .
CDR3 protein: CASSQAYGIGTEAFF
CDR3 DNA: TGTGCCAGCAGCCAGGCGTATGGTATTGGGACTGAAGCTTTCTTT

CDR3 length: 16
J gene: TRBJ2-2
D gene: .
V gene: TRBV7-8
clone size: .
CDR3 protein: CASSLVAGAGRGELFF
CDR3 DNA: TGTGCCAGCAGCTTAGTGGCAGGTGCGGGACGAGGGGAGCTGTTTTTT